This TCR beta chain derives from a study of blood T cells in healthy people across ages. Study-wide results and caveats: Since the PBMCs were unsorted, naive and antigen-experienced cells could not be conclusively compared. The study found more naive CD4+ cells and higher diversity in long-lived than aged donors.

This clonotype was detected only a few times. Its antigen is unidentified. It was with a sample-barcoded 5' primer and a J-beta primer mix that a second PCR of roughly 7 to 12 cycles was run. Tagging of each cDNA molecule was performed by a template-switch adaptor with 12 random nucleotides. TCRdb passed the 5' RACE reads through MiXCR, listing each CDR3 protein once. In the table there are approximately 1,700,000 distinct CDR3 sequences, around 42% of which are singletons. Trimming at V came to 3 bases and at J to 8 bases, leaving 6 bases not matched to a gene. CDR3 length: 13 amino acids. Germline CDR1 is SQVTM and CDR2 is ANQGSEA.

This receptor was taken from a human donor in good health. The chain carries TRBV29-1 and TRBJ2-3; 9 bases line up with TRBD2. The material sequenced was blood. The CDR3 DNA follows: TGCAGCGTTGACTTAGCGGGGGAGGGTACGCAGTATTTT. Protein product: CSVDLAGEGTQYF.